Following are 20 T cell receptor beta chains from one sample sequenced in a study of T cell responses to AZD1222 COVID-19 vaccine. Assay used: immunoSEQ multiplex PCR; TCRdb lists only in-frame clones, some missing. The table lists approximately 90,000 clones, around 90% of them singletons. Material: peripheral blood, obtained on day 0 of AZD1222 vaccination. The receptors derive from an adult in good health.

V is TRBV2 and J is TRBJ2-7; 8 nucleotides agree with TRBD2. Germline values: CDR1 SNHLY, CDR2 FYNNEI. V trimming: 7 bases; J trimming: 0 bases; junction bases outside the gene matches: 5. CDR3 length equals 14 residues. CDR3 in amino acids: CASKPGLASYEQYF. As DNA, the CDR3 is TGTGCCAGCAAGCCCGGACTAGCCTCCTACGAGCAGTACTTC.

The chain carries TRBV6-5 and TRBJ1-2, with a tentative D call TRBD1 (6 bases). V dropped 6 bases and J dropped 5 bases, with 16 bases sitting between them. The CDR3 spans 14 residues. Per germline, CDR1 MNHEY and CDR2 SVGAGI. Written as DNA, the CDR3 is TGTGCCAGCAGCCAAGAGGGGGGCAGGTATGGCTACACCTTC. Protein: CASSQEGGRYGYTF.

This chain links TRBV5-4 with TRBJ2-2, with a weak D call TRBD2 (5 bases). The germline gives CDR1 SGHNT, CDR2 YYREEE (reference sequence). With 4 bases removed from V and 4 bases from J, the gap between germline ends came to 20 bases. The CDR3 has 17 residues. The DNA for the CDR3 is TGTGCCAGCAGCCCTGGTGGACGGGGTAAGGGCACCGGGGAGCTGTTTTTT. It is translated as CASSPGGRGKGTGELFF.

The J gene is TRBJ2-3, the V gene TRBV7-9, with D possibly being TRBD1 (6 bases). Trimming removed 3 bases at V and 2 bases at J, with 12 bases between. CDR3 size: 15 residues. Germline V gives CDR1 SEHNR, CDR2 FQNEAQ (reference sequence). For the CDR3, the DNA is TGTGCCAGCAGCTTTGGGGACATCTTCACAGATACGCAGTATTTT. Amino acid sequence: CASSFGDIFTDTQYF.

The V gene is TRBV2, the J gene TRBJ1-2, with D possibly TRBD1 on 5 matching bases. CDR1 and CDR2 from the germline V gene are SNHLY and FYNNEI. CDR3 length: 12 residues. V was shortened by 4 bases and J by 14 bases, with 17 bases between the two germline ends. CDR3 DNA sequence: TGTGCCAGCAGTGGGACAACCTCTAAATTTACCTTC. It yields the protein CASSGTTSKFTF.

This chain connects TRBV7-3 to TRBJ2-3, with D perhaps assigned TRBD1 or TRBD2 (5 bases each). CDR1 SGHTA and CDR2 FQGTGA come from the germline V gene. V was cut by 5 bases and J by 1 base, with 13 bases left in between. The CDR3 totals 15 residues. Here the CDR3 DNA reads TGTGCCAGCAGCGGGGGAGTTGTGCGCACAGATACGCAGTATTTT. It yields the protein CASSGGVVRTDTQYF.

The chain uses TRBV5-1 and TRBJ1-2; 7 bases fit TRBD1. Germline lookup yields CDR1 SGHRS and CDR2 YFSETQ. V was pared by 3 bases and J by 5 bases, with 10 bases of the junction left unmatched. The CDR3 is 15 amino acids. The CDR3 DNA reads TGCGCCAGCAGCTCGGAGGGGGCAGGCGAGTATGGCTACACCTTC. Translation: CASSSEGAGEYGYTF.

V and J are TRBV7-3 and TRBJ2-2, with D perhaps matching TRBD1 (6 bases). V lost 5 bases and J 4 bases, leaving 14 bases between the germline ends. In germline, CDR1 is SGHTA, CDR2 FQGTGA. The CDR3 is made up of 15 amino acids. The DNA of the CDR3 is TGTGCCAGCAGCAACCAGGCAGGGGCCACCGGGGAGCTGTTTTTT. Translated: CASSNQAGATGELFF.

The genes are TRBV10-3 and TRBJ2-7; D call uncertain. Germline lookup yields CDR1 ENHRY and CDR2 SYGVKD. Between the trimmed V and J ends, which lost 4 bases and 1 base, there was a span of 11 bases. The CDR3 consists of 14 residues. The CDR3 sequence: CAISAGSSSYEQYF. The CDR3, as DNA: TGTGCCATCAGTGCCGGTAGCTCATCCTACGAGCAGTACTTC.

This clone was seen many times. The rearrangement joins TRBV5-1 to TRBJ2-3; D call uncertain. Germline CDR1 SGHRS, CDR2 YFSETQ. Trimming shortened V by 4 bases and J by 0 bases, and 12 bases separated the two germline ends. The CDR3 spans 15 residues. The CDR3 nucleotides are TGCGCCAGCAGCCCCGACCTTACTAGCACAGATACGCAGTATTTT. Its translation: CASSPDLTSTDTQYF.

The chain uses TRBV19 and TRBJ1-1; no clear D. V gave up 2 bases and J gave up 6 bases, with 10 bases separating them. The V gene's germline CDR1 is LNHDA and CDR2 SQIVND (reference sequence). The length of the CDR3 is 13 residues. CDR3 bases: TGTGCCAGTAGTATAAAGGGCGGGGCTGAAGCTTTCTTT. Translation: CASSIKGGAEAFF.

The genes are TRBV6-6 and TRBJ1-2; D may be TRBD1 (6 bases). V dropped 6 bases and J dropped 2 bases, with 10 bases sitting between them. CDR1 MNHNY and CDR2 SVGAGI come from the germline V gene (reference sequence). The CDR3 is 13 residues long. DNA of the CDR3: TGTGCCAGCAGGTCGGGGGGCAACTATGGCTACACCTTC. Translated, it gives CASRSGGNYGYTF.

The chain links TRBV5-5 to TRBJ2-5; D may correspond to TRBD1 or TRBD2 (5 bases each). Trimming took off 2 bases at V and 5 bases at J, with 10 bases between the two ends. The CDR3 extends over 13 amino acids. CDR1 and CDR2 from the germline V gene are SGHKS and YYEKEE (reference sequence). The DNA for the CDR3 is TGTGCCAGCAGCTTAGAGGGGTGGGAGACCCAGTACTTC. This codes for CASSLEGWETQYF.

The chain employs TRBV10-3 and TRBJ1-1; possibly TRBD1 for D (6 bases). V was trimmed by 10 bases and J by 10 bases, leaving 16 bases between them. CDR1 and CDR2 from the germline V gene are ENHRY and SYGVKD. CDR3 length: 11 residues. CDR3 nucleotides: TGTGCCACACTGGACAGTTCTGGAGCTTTCTTT. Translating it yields CATLDSSGAFF.

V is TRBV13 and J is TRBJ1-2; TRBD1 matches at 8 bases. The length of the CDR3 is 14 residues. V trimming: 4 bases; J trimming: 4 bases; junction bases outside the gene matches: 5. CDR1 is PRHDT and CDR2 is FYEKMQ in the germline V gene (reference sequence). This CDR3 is CASSSWDRSYGYTF. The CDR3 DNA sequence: TGTGCCAGCAGCTCCTGGGACAGGAGCTATGGCTACACCTTC.

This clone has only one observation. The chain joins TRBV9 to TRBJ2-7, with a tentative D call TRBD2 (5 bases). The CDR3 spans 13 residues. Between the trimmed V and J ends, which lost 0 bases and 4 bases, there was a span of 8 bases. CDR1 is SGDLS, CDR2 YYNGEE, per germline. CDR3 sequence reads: CASSVDAGYEQYF. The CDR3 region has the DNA TGTGCCAGCAGCGTAGATGCGGGTTACGAGCAGTACTTC. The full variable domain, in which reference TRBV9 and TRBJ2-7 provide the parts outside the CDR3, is DSGVTQTPKHLITATGQRVTLRCSPRSGDLSVYWYQQSLDQGLQFLIQYYNGEERAKGNILERFSAQQFPDLHSELNLSSLELGDSALYFCASSVDAGYEQYFGPGTRLTVT.

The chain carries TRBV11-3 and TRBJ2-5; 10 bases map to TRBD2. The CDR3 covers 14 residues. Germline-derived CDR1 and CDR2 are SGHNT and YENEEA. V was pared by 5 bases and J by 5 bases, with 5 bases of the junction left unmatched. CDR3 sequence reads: CASSRAGGLETQYF. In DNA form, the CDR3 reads TGTGCCAGCAGCCGAGCGGGGGGGCTGGAGACCCAGTACTTC.

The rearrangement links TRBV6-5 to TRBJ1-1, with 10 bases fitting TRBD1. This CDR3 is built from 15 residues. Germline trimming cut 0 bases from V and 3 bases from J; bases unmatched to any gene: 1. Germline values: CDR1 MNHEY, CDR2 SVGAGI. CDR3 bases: TGTGCCAGCAGTTACTCCGGGACAGGGGACACTGAAGCTTTCTTT. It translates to CASSYSGTGDTEAFF.

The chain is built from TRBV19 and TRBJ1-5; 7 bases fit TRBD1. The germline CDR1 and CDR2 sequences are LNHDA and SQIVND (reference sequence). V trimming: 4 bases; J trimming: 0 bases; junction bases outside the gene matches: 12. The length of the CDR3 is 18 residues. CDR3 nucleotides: TGTGCCAGTAGTAGGGGGACAGAATACTATAGTAGCAATCAGCCCCAGCATTTT. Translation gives CASSRGTEYYSSNQPQHF.

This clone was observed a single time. CDR3 residues: CASSPSLGYGYTF. The CDR3 nucleotides read TGTGCCAGCAGCCCCTCCCTGGGCTATGGCTACACCTTC. This chain uses TRBV14 with TRBJ1-2; D gene ambiguous. V gave up 4 bases and J gave up 4 bases, with 10 bases separating them. The CDR3 has 13 residues. Germline V gene lookup returns CDR1 SGHDN and CDR2 FVKESK.